Below, 27 T cell receptor beta chains from the same sample are listed, as sequenced in a study of blood T cell repertoires in COVID-19. Profiled with immunoSEQ multiplex PCR; TCRdb holds only in-frame clones, not every one. The sample lists 100,000 to 150,000 clones; under 80% were seen once. The sample was peripheral blood. The receptors were sampled from a man aged 45 to 65 with acute or convalescent COVID-19.

This clone was detected a few times. J is TRBJ1-3 and V is TRBV5-1, with 7 bases identical to TRBD1. With 0 bases clipped from V and 0 bases from J, the junction kept 3 bases outside the gene matches. In germline, CDR1 is SGHRS, CDR2 YFSETQ. This CDR3 spans 16 amino acids. CDR3 in DNA: TGCGCCAGCAGCTTGGACTCAGGGGGCTCTGGAAACACCATATATTTT. Its protein product is CASSLDSGGSGNTIYF.

This clone is a singleton in its sample. The V and J genes are TRBV6-6 and TRBJ2-1, with a tentative D call TRBD2 (6 bases). Between the trimmed V and J ends, which lost 0 bases and 5 bases, there was a span of 8 bases. This CDR3 comprises 14 residues. From germline, CDR1 is MNHNY and CDR2 SVGAGI (reference sequence). This CDR3 is CASSYSRGNNEQFF. The CDR3 bases are TGTGCCAGCAGTTACTCGCGGGGTAACAATGAGCAGTTCTTC.

This clone was detected once. The chain joins TRBV5-1 to TRBJ2-2, with 11 bases aligning to TRBD1. Germline CDR1 reads SGHRS; CDR2 reads YFSETQ. This CDR3 spans 16 amino acids. The trim removed 5 bases at V and 4 bases at J, leaving 7 bases unmatched. The CDR3 reads CASSDRDRGGTGELFF. In DNA form, the CDR3 reads TGCGCCAGCAGTGACCGGGACAGGGGGGGCACCGGGGAGCTGTTTTTT.

The chain links TRBV2 to TRBJ1-2; TRBD1 might be the D (6 bases). Looked up from germline, CDR1 is SNHLY and CDR2 is FYNNEI. Trimming cost V 4 bases and J 0 bases, with 15 bases left between them. The CDR3 extends over 16 amino acids. The CDR3 coding sequence is TGTGCCAGCAGTGTCGTTGCAGGGGAGACTAACTATGGCTACACCTTC. It is translated as CASSVVAGETNYGYTF.

The V gene is TRBV9, the J gene TRBJ2-1, with a possible D match to TRBD2 (6 bases). The CDR3 has 14 amino acids. V lost 0 bases, J lost 9 bases, and 13 bases lay in between. Germline V gene lookup returns CDR1 SGDLS and CDR2 YYNGEE. The CDR3 here is CASSVATSSGEQFF. CDR3 nucleotides: TGTGCCAGCAGCGTAGCTACTAGCTCGGGTGAGCAGTTCTTC.

The chain employs TRBV4-2 and TRBJ2-1, with 7 bases lining up with TRBD2. V trimming: 1 base; J trimming: 5 bases; junction bases outside the gene matches: 5. The CDR3 is 15 residues long. CDR1 and CDR2 (germline): LGHNA, YNFKEQ. CDR3 protein: CASSQVGGRDNEQFF. CDR3 in DNA: TGTGCCAGCAGCCAAGTTGGCGGGAGAGACAATGAGCAGTTCTTC.

The V call is TRBV6-2 or TRBV6-3, the J call TRBJ2-2, with 7 bases matching TRBD2. CDR1 is MNHEY and CDR2 is SVGEGT in the germline V gene. This CDR3 has 16 amino acids. J was trimmed by 6 bases and V by 5 bases; bases with no gene match: 12. CDR3 nucleotides: TGTGCCAGCAGTCCCCGGACTAGGAGGCTTTCCGGGGAGCTGTTTTTT. Translated, it gives CASSPRTRRLSGELFF.

Here the CDR3 reads CASSPSDLLGKLFF. DNA for the CDR3: TGTGCCAGCAGCCCATCGGACTTATTGGGAAAACTGTTTTTT. The V gene is TRBV3-1 (or the pseudogene TRBV3-2), the J gene TRBJ1-4; D is unresolved. Trimming left V 4 bases short and J 10 bases short, with 16 bases between. This CDR3 spans 14 amino acids. Germline CDR1 reads LGHDT; CDR2 reads YNNKEL (reference sequence).

The chain is built from TRBV2 and TRBJ2-2; D remains unclear. V lost 8 bases and J 8 bases, leaving 15 bases between the germline ends. Germline V gives CDR1 SNHLY, CDR2 FYNNEI. This CDR3 has 13 residues. CDR3 protein: CASDLRLGGELFF. CDR3 bases: TGTGCCAGCGATCTAAGACTTGGAGGGGAGCTGTTTTTT.

The rearrangement joins TRBV7-6 to TRBJ2-7; possible D gene TRBD2, 5 bases. The length of the CDR3 is 15 residues. Trimming removed 5 bases at V and 1 base at J, with 15 bases between. Germline assignment: CDR1 SGHVS and CDR2 FNYEAQ. CDR3: CASSQMEDQSYEQYF. CDR3 DNA sequence: TGTGCCAGCAGCCAGATGGAGGATCAGTCCTACGAGCAGTACTTC.

This clone turned up a few times. This chain uses TRBV18 with TRBJ2-3; 10 bases line up with TRBD1. The CDR3 length is 15 residues. From germline, CDR1 is KGHSH and CDR2 LQKENI. V shed 3 bases and J 5 bases; nucleotides not matched to a gene: 5. CDR3 region: CASSPGTGDVDTQYF. The CDR3 DNA reads as TGTGCCAGCTCACCCGGGACAGGGGATGTAGATACGCAGTATTTT.

The rearrangement uses TRBV6-2 or TRBV6-3 and TRBJ1-5; 12 nucleotides align to TRBD1. There are 16 residues in the CDR3. CDR1 is MNHEY, CDR2 SVGEGT, per germline. The V segment lost 2 bases and the J segment 6 bases; nucleotides outside the gene matches: 5. In DNA, the CDR3 is TGTGCCAGCAGTTACGGGGGGACAGGGGGCGGTCAGCCCCAGCATTTT. It is translated as CASSYGGTGGGQPQHF.

The J gene is TRBJ2-3, the V gene TRBV29-1; D uncertain. This CDR3 is 12 amino acids long. CDR1 and CDR2 from the germline V gene are SQVTM and ANQGSEA. V was clipped by 0 bases and J by 3 bases, with 4 bases between them. The CDR3 reads CSVEDQTDTQYF. The CDR3 DNA reads as TGCAGCGTTGAAGACCAGACAGATACGCAGTATTTT.

The V gene is TRBV20-1, the J gene TRBJ1-2; 9 bases line up with TRBD1. Germline V gene lookup returns CDR1 DFQATT and CDR2 SNEGSKA (reference sequence). Germline trimming cut 6 bases from V and 3 bases from J; bases unmatched to any gene: 8. The CDR3 is made up of 14 amino acids. The CDR3 region has the DNA TGCAGTGCAAGTGACAGGGGGTCTCACTATGGCTACACCTTC. Protein: CSASDRGSHYGYTF.

The J gene is TRBJ2-1, the V gene TRBV7-3; a possible D gene is TRBD2 (5 bases). V shed 2 bases and J shed 8 bases, with 13 bases lying between them. Germline-derived CDR1 and CDR2 are SGHTA and FQGTGA. The CDR3 has 14 amino acids. The CDR3 protein is CASSLSSLADEQFF. CDR3 in DNA: TGTGCCAGCAGCTTATCGTCTCTAGCAGATGAGCAGTTCTTC.

The V call is TRBV3-1 (or the pseudogene TRBV3-2), the J call TRBJ1-2; D is unclear. V gave up 0 bases and J gave up 4 bases, with 9 bases separating them. The CDR3 is 14 amino acids. Germline V gene lookup returns CDR1 LGHDT and CDR2 YNNKEL (reference sequence). CDR3 protein: CASSQDTGSYGYTF. The CDR3 DNA is TGTGCCAGCAGCCAAGACACGGGGAGCTATGGCTACACCTTC.

The CDR3 DNA follows: TGTGCCAGCAGCCGGACAGGGACCTATAATTCACCCCTCCACTTT. It translates to CASSRTGTYNSPLHF. V is TRBV7-6 and J is TRBJ1-6; 8 bases are shared with TRBD1. This CDR3 comprises 15 residues. After removal of 5 bases from V and 2 bases from J, the junction contained 2 bases not matched to a gene. The germline V gene encodes CDR1 SGHVS and CDR2 FNYEAQ.

The chain couples TRBV7-8 to TRBJ2-7; 15 positions agree with TRBD2. CDR3 length: 15 residues. V dropped 5 bases and J dropped 7; count of bases not matched to a gene: 6. Per the germline V gene, CDR1 is SGHVS and CDR2 is FQNEAQ. This CDR3 is CASSRGLAGGEEQYF. The CDR3 DNA reads TGTGCCAGCAGCAGGGGACTAGCGGGGGGCGAGGAGCAGTACTTC.

This clone was seen only a few times. The CDR3 sequence is CASSLESEPQYF. DNA for the CDR3: TGTGCCAGCAGCTTAGAGTCCGAGCCCCAGTACTTC. V and J are TRBV7-6 and TRBJ2-5; D is unresolved. CDR3 length: 12 amino acids. The germline gives CDR1 SGHVS, CDR2 FNYEAQ. The germline V and J ends were trimmed by 1 base and 9 bases, with 9 bases remaining between them.

The CDR3 bases are TGCGCCAGCAGCCCCGGGGGAAGCGGGTGGGCGAACACCGGGGAGCTGTTTTTT. This encodes CASSPGGSGWANTGELFF. The chain is built from TRBV5-1 and TRBJ2-2, with a tentative D call TRBD2 (6 bases). The CDR3 spans 18 residues. With 4 bases removed from V and 0 bases from J, the gap between germline ends came to 19 bases. The V gene's germline CDR1 is SGHRS and CDR2 YFSETQ.

This clone came up a few times. The CDR3 sequence is CASSQDRDTSSYNEQFF. CDR3 bases: TGTGCCAGCAGCCAAGATCGAGATACGAGCTCCTACAATGAGCAGTTCTTC. The chain combines TRBV3-1 (or the pseudogene TRBV3-2) with TRBJ2-1; no clear D gene. CDR3 length: 17 amino acids. Germline assignment: CDR1 LGHDT and CDR2 YNNKEL (reference sequence). With 0 bases removed from V and 0 bases from J, the gap between germline ends came to 12 bases.

This clone was counted a single time. The chain uses TRBV5-1 and TRBJ2-3; D is possibly TRBD1 (5 bases). The CDR3 runs 16 residues. V was clipped by 4 bases and J by 0 bases, with 15 bases between them. Germline CDR1 reads SGHRS; CDR2 reads YFSETQ. Here the CDR3 reads CASSGAKGRSTDTQYF. The CDR3 DNA sequence: TGCGCCAGCAGCGGGGCTAAAGGGCGAAGCACAGATACGCAGTATTTT.

The V and J genes are TRBV19 and TRBJ1-4, with 9 nucleotides matching TRBD1. Germline trimming cut 2 bases from V and 8 bases from J; bases unmatched to any gene: 6. This CDR3 region has 15 residues. The germline CDR1 and CDR2 sequences are LNHDA and SQIVND (reference sequence). CDR3: CASSISGDRDEKLFF. CDR3 DNA sequence: TGTGCCAGTAGTATATCAGGGGACAGGGACGAAAAACTGTTTTTT.

About this clone itself: This same CDR3 is encoded by further DNA sequences in the sample. This chain uses TRBV12-3 or TRBV12-4 with TRBJ2-7; D is ambiguous. Trimming pared 6 bases from V and 2 bases from J, leaving 8 bases between. CDR3 size: 12 residues. DNA for the CDR3: TGTGCCAGCAGCCTTCTTACCTACGAGCAGTACTTC. Translated: CASSLLTYEQYF.

The chain employs TRBV12-3 or TRBV12-4 and TRBJ1-1; the D gene is possibly TRBD1 (6 bases). This CDR3 has 13 amino acids. Trimming shortened V by 9 bases and J by 4 bases, and 15 bases separated the two germline ends. In DNA form, the CDR3 reads TGTGCCAGTAGTACAGGGACGGGCACTGAAGCTTTCTTT. This encodes CASSTGTGTEAFF.

A few counts support this clone. V and J are TRBV27 and TRBJ1-1; TRBD1 matches at 8 bases. There are 14 residues in the CDR3. V was clipped by 10 bases and J by 3 bases; unmatched bases: 10. Germline loops: CDR1 MNHEY, CDR2 SMNVEV (reference sequence). The CDR3 region is CATLRTGRDTEAFF. The DNA of the CDR3 is TGTGCCACCTTACGGACAGGGAGGGACACTGAAGCTTTCTTT.

The chain carries TRBV10-3 and TRBJ2-7; the match to TRBD1 covers 10 bases. V dropped 6 bases and J dropped 2; count of bases not matched to a gene: 7. Germline V gene sequence: CDR1 ENHRY, CDR2 SYGVKD. The CDR3 length is 15 residues. Written as DNA, the CDR3 is TGTGCCATCAGACTAGGGACAGGGGATACCTACGAGCAGTACTTC. Translating gives CAIRLGTGDTYEQYF.